The clone carrying this TCR beta chain was observed a single time. Its antigen is unknown. This CDR3 spans 15 amino acids. V trimming: 6 bases; J trimming: 2 bases; junction bases outside the gene matches: 3. From germline, CDR1 is WNHNN and CDR2 SYGVQD (reference sequence). These data come from a study of OX40 agonist ivuxolimab in advanced cancers. Study details: Head and neck, renal cell, melanoma or hepatocellular carcinoma were the cancers that dose-escalation patients had. Having had anti-PD-1, anti-PD-L1 or anti-CTLA-4 therapy before was allowed, and about 42% had some. Study-wide results and caveats: At doses 0.1 to 3.0 mg/kg, CD4+ and CD8+ clones expanded.

Only in-frame clones appear in the TCRdb table, and some are missing; sequencing was by immunoSEQ multiplex PCR. The data show about 64,000 clones, 84% seen once. V is TRBV10-1 and J is TRBJ2-3; 12 nucleotides align to TRBD2. The clonotype originates from an adult with an advanced solid tumor such as melanoma, head and neck, liver or kidney cancer. The sequencing used CD4+ or CD8+ T cells sorted from blood, collected in a trial of the OX40 agonist ivuxolimab. The CDR3 DNA reads as TGCGCCAGCAGGGCTAGCGGGAGGGTCACAGATACGCAGTATTTT. This sequence encodes CASRASGRVTDTQYF.